These T cell receptor beta chains were read from a single sample in a study of response to subunit inactivated influenza vaccine. TCRdb analysed the RT-PCR reads with MiXCR anew, one entry per CDR3 protein. The sample gives 550,000 to 800,000 distinct CDR3 sequences, approximately 15% of which show up once; less than 9% is in the top ten. Sequences were derived from PBMCs from blood, sampled less than 15 days before vaccination. Receptors were obtained from a man aged 45-65 years who received an inactivated influenza vaccine. The CDR3 runs from the conserved cysteine through the conserved F or W. The order of the fields is J gene, V gene, CDR3 protein.

>TRBJ2-7|TRBV7-2
CASSSFDSYEQYF
>TRBJ2-1|TRBV2
CASTNPREADEQFF
>TRBJ1-1|TRBV6-2/TRBV6-3
CASSPSRGRATEAFF
>TRBJ1-4|TRBV11-2
CASSATGLNEKLFF
>TRBJ2-2|TRBV4-2
CASTEAPSGMTNTGELFF
>TRBJ2-2|TRBV14
CASSQDLGYGELFF
>TRBJ2-7|TRBV10-3
CAIEGSGGVGEQYF
>TRBJ2-1|TRBV7-3
CASSLGAGGPNNEQFF
>TRBJ2-7|TRBV6-2/TRBV6-3
CASSFGRTSKSYEQYF
>TRBJ1-4|TRBV7-2
CASSLGLDRKNEKLFF
>TRBJ2-5|TRBV20-1
CSAAQAGAGVRETQYF
>TRBJ2-7|TRBV20-1
CSARDPGGAYEQYF
>TRBJ1-2|TRBV6-5
CASSYQPAGRGDYGYTF
>TRBJ2-7|TRBV9
CASSADRGWSYEQYF
>TRBJ2-3|TRBV10-3
CAISDPFVAAMSSSDTQYF
>TRBJ2-7|TRBV4-3
CASSQDPRGRGGYEQYF
>TRBJ2-7|TRBV7-2
CASIPSTGISYEQYF
>TRBJ2-2|TRBV6-1
CASSLSILAGAVGDGELFF
>TRBJ2-1|TRBV4-2
CASSHRAGGIYEQFF
>TRBJ1-6|TRBV10-3
CAIRDPGEESYNSPLHF
>TRBJ2-2|TRBV4-3
CASSQELPANTGELFF
>TRBJ1-4|TRBV5-1
CASSLGAGGSEKLFF
>TRBJ2-1|TRBV6-1
CASSPDLGVRNNEQFF
>TRBJ2-1|TRBV20-1
CSAPRGGAYNEQFF
>TRBJ2-3|TRBV5-1
CASSPINGAIDTQYF
>TRBJ2-3|TRBV2
CASSDRRPGTDTQYF
>TRBJ1-4|TRBV6-1
CASRTGTSATNEKLFF
>TRBJ2-3|TRBV27
CASSLYGVGRGTDTQYF
>TRBJ2-1|TRBV21-1
CASSIRDRPQNEQFF
>TRBJ2-1|TRBV4-3
CASSHYSGGGTYNEQFF
>TRBJ2-1|TRBV20-1
CSAPRGINNEQFF
>TRBJ2-1|TRBV7-2
CASSATAKREQFF
>TRBJ1-2|TRBV27
CASSFLGTRINYGYTF
>TRBJ2-6|TRBV6-2/TRBV6-3
CASSSPWGTEYSGANVLTF
>TRBJ1-1|TRBV7-2
CASSLATGFMNTEAFF
>TRBJ2-4|TRBV27
CASRGLAEGIQYF
>TRBJ2-7|TRBV5-6
CASSYSDSNTYEQYF
>TRBJ2-2|TRBV6-2/TRBV6-3
CASSYDLVLANTGELFF
>TRBJ2-7|TRBV27
CASSAIGVGAYEQYF
>TRBJ1-6|TRBV12-3/TRBV12-4
CASRAGGSGSPLHF
>TRBJ1-4|TRBV5-1
CASSGATNEKLFF
>TRBJ1-5|TRBV20-1
CSARDPHLEGPQHF
>TRBJ1-2|TRBV5-5
CASSPGQGVVGYTF
>TRBJ2-7|TRBV7-2
CASSLVLAGGEQYF
>TRBJ1-5|TRBV6-2/TRBV6-3
CASSYTRDQPQHF
>TRBJ1-2|TRBV11-2
CASSPGMRQNYGYTF
>TRBJ1-2|TRBV5-5
CASSLAEDYGYTF
>TRBJ1-2|TRBV7-9
CASSENSIHGYTF
>TRBJ2-3|TRBV12-3/TRBV12-4
CASSLKVRGLAVAFTDTQYF
>TRBJ2-3|TRBV4-1
CASSRTSGGGTDTQYF
>TRBJ2-2|TRBV11-2
CASSLDRPYRGPAGELFF
>TRBJ2-5|TRBV12-3/TRBV12-4
CASSLFQVETQYF